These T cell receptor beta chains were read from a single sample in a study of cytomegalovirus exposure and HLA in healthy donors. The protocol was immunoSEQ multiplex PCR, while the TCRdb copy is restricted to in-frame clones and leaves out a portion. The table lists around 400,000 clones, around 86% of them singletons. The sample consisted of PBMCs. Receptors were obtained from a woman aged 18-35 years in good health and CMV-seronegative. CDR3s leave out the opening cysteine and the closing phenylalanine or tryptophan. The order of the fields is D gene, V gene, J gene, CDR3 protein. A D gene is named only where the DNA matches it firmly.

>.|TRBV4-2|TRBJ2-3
ASSQRGEGSEDTQY
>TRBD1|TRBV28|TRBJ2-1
ASSLSRGHEQF
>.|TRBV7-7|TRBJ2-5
ASSPRRGTQY
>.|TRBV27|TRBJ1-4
ARDPRRVNEKLF
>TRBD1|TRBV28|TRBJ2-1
ASWDRWNEQF
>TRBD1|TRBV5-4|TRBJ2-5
ASSGGTGGVKTQY
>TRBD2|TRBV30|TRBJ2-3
ALLARGGRTDTQY
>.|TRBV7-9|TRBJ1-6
ASSFRGGGGYNSPLH
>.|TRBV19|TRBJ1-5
ASSIGGSNQPQH
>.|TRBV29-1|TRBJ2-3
SGRRGSSTDTQY
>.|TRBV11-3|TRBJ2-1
ASSLGQGYEQF
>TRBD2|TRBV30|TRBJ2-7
AWSPLGGGGKSSYEQY
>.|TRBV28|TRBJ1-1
ASTLRPRTHTEAF
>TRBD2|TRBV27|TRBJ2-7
ASSLGTRLGEQY
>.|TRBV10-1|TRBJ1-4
ASRLSFQREKLF
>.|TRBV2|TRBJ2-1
AGGMHNEQF
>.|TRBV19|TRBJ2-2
ASGIGFTGELF
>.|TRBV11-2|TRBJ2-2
ASKEGGWTGELF
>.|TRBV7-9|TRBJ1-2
ASSSSGRHNYGYT
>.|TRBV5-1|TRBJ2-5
ASSLAPTGSQETQY
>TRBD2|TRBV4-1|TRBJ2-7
ASSQEISGVNYEQY
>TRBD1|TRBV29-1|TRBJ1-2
SVRTGQAYGYT
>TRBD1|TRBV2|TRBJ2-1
ASSNADRVINEQF
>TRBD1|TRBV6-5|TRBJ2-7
ASSLDRGAEQY
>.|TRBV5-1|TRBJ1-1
ASSFQDTNTEAF
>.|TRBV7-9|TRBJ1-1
ASSLDHEAF
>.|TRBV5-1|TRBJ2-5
ASSFSGQQETQY
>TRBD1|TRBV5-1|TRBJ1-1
ASSPLDRGDEAF
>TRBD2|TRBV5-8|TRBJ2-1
ASSLRLAGGLYNEQF
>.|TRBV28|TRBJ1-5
ASSLNAGTNQPQH
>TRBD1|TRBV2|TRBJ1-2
ATFPRDSARSNYGYT
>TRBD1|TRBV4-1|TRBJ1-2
ASSQDPLDRIYGYT
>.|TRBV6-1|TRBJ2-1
ASRFAGTQGNEQF
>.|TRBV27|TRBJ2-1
ASSLGSQVTEQF
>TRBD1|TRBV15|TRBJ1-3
ATSTGQAGTYSGNTIY
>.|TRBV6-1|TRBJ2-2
ASSEGLGASNTGELF
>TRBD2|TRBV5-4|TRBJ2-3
ASSRTSATYSTDTQY
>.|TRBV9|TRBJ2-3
ASSRGTADTQY
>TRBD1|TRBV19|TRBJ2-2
ASSITGAGELF
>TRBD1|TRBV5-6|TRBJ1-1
ASSHRGQANTEAF
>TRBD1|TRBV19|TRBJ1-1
ASSPTGPNTEAF
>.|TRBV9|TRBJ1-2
ASSVAPGIGYGYT
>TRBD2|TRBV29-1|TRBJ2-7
SVSGTAYEQY
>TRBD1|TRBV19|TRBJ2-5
ASSVPGGTQY
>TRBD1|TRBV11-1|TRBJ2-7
ASGRGNEQY
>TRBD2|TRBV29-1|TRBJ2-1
SVVRLAEPNEQF
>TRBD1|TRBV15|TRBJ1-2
ATSISSGTGEDYGYT
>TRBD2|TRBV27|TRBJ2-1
ASSALAGGLRFEQF
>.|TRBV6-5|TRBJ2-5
ASSSIGDGTQY
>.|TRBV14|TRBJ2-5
ASSQEGTAYWGTQY
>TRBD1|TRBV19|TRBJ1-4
ASTDREKLF
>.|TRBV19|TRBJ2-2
ASSRSRRGNTGELF
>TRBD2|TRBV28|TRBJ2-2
ASGTLAGAWNTGELF
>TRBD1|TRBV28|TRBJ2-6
ASSAPGQGAFWSQSGANVLT
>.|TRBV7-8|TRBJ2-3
ASSLASGQGIDTQY
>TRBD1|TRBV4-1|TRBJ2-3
ASSYRHRGNTDTQY
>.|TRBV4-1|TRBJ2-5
ASSQGTGSQETQY